This entry is about one T cell receptor beta chain. Trimming pared 0 bases from V and 5 bases from J, leaving 18 bases between. The CDR3 length is 17 residues. Looked up from germline, CDR1 is LGHDT and CDR2 is YNNKEL (reference sequence). This entry comes from a study of blood T cell repertoires in COVID-19. Method: immunoSEQ multiplex PCR; TCRdb's copy keeps in-frame clones and lacks some. Counted here are about 43,000 clones, approximately 87% occurring once; the ten biggest clones make up around 10%. The sequencing sample was made of peripheral blood. The clonotype comes from a human donor in a cohort sampled during active COVID-19. This chain links TRBV3-1 (or the pseudogene TRBV3-2) with TRBJ2-3; weak D call: TRBD2 (6 bases). The CDR3 protein is CASSQDQPKRAGDTQYF. The CDR3 DNA follows: TGTGCCAGCAGCCAAGATCAACCCAAGCGGGCGGGAGATACGCAGTATTTT.